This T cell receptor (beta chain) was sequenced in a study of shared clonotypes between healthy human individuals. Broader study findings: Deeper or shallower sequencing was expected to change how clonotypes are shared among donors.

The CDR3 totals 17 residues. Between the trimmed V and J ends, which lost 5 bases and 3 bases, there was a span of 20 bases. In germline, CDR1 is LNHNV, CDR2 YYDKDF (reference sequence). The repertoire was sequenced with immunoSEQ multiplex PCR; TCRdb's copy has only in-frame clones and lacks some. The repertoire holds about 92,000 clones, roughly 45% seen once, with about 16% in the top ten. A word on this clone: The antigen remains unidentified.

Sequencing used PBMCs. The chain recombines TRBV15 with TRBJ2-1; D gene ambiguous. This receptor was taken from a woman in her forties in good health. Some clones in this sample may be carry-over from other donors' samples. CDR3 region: CATSLLPGGYLYNEQFF. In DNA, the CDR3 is TGTGCCACCAGCCTCCTTCCCGGCGGCTACCTCTACAATGAGCAGTTCTTC.